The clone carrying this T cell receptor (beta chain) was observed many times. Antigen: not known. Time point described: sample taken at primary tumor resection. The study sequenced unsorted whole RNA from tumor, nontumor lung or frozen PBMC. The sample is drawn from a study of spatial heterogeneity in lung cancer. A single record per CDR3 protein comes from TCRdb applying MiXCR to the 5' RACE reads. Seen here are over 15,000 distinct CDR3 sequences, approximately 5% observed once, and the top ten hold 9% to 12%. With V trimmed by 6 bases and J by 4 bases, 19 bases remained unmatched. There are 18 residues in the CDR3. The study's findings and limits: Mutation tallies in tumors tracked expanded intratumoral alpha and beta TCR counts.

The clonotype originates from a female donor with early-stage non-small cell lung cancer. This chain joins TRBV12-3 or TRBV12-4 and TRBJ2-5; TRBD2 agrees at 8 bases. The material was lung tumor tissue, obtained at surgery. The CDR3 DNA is TGTGCCAGCAGCAAAGGACTAGCAGACTACTCATGGGGAGAGACCCAGTACTTC. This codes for CASSKGLADYSWGETQYF.